Presented here are 7 T cell receptor beta chains from one specimen sequenced in a study of blood T cell repertoires in COVID-19. Profiling relied on immunoSEQ multiplex PCR, and the TCRdb table lists in-frame clones only, not all of them. The top ten hold around 28% of the sample, which has about 70,000 clones, 65% to 80% seen once. Specimen: peripheral blood. Receptors were obtained from an elderly woman with active or convalescent COVID-19.

The chain couples TRBV14 to TRBJ1-2; TRBD1 agrees at 9 bases. The CDR3 extends over 15 amino acids. V gave up 3 bases and J gave up 2 bases; unmatched junction bases: 4. The V gene's germline CDR1 is SGHDN and CDR2 FVKESK. In nucleotides, the CDR3 is TGTGCCAGCAGCCACGGACAGGGGCCGAACTATGGCTACACCTTC. Its translation: CASSHGQGPNYGYTF.

The V and J genes are TRBV5-4 and TRBJ2-5; the D gene is possibly TRBD2 (5 bases). The germline CDR1 and CDR2 sequences are SGHNT and YYREEE (reference sequence). This CDR3 is 13 amino acids long. V was trimmed by 2 bases and J by 5 bases, leaving 10 bases between them. The CDR3 here is CASSFRSGETQYF. The CDR3 nucleotides are TGTGCCAGCAGCTTCAGGTCGGGGGAGACCCAGTACTTC.

The rearrangement joins TRBV6-2 or TRBV6-3 to TRBJ1-6; D gene unclear. Germline V gives CDR1 MNHEY, CDR2 SVGEGT. V dropped 4 bases and J dropped 10 bases, with 14 bases sitting between them. The CDR3 length is 14 residues. The CDR3 nucleotides are TGTGCCAGCAGTTCGAATAGTCCGGGGTCACCCCTCCACTTT. Translated, it gives CASSSNSPGSPLHF.

J is TRBJ2-3 and V is TRBV27; a weak D match, TRBD2 (6 bases). CDR3 length equals 16 residues. Germline CDR1 MNHEY, CDR2 SMNVEV (reference sequence). Trimming removed 8 bases from V and 5 bases from J, with 23 bases in between. The DNA for the CDR3 is TGTGCCAGCGCAGGGCTACGGTCCCTGGGGGGAGATACGCAGTATTTT. Its translation: CASAGLRSLGGDTQYF.

The chain employs TRBV7-2 and TRBJ1-4; D unclear. Germline CDR1 SGHTA, CDR2 FQGNSA. Trimming removed 2 bases from V and 0 bases from J, with 7 bases in between. This CDR3 comprises 15 residues. CDR3: CASSLRAATNEKLFF. CDR3 DNA: TGTGCCAGCAGCTTACGTGCAGCAACTAATGAAAAACTGTTTTTT.

The chain carries TRBV7-2 and TRBJ1-2; D is uncertain. The CDR3 loop spans 13 amino acids. Per the germline V gene, CDR1 is SGHTA and CDR2 is FQGNSA. V lost 3 bases, J lost 2 bases, and 7 bases lay in between. The CDR3 here is CASSLQVNYGYTF. For the CDR3, the DNA is TGTGCCAGCAGCTTGCAGGTCAACTATGGCTACACCTTC.

The chain is built from TRBV19 and TRBJ2-1, with D perhaps matching TRBD2 (7 bases). This CDR3 spans 14 amino acids. Germline values: CDR1 LNHDA, CDR2 SQIVND (reference sequence). Trimming shortened V by 3 bases and J by 9 bases, and 15 bases separated the two germline ends. Written as DNA, the CDR3 is TGTGCCAGTAGTATCGGGGGGCAAGGTGGTGAGCAGTTCTTC. Translating it yields CASSIGGQGGEQFF. Supplemented by reference TRBV19 and TRBJ2-1, the full variable domain reads DGGITQSPKYLFRKEGQNVTLSCEQNLNHDAMYWYRQDPGQGLRLIYYSQIVNDFQKGDIAEGYSVSREKKESFPLTVTSAQKNPTAFYLCASSIGGQGGEQFFGPGTRLTVL.